A single sample is the source of the 27 T cell receptor beta chains below, sequenced in a study of blood T cell repertoires in COVID-19. Sequenced by immunoSEQ multiplex PCR; TCRdb stores in-frame clones only, minus some. The repertoire holds over 10,000 clones, with over 75% as singletons. Sequenced material: peripheral blood. These receptors all come from a human donor in a cohort sampled during active COVID-19.

The CDR3 region has the DNA TGCGCCAGCAGCAGCTTTAGCACAGATACGCAGTATTTT. Its protein product is CASSSFSTDTQYF. The chain recombines TRBV5-1 with TRBJ2-3; D unclear. The germline V and J ends were trimmed by 4 bases and 0 bases, with 6 bases remaining between them. Germline values: CDR1 SGHRS, CDR2 YFSETQ. CDR3 length: 13 amino acids.

This chain uses TRBV3-1 (or the pseudogene TRBV3-2) with TRBJ1-3, with D uncertain. The germline V gene encodes CDR1 LGHDT and CDR2 YNNKEL (reference sequence). V dropped 2 bases and J dropped 0 bases, with 8 bases sitting between them. The CDR3 has 15 amino acids. The chain's CDR3 is CASSQFSHSGNTIYF. The CDR3 DNA reads as TGTGCCAGCAGCCAATTTTCACACTCTGGAAACACCATATATTTT.

This rearrangement joins TRBV30 to TRBJ2-2; the D gene is possibly TRBD2 (5 bases). Trimming shortened V by 4 bases and J by 7 bases, and 13 bases separated the two germline ends. This CDR3 has 13 residues. Germline CDR1 reads GTSNPN; CDR2 reads SVGIG (reference sequence). The CDR3 protein is CAWNSARVGELFF. The CDR3 region has the DNA TGTGCCTGGAACAGTGCGAGGGTCGGGGAGCTGTTTTTT.

Turning to this clone: The conserved closing phenylalanine or tryptophan is absent in this CDR3, likely reflecting a read error. This chain joins TRBV5-1 and TRBJ1-2; D is uncertain. CDR3 size: 11 residues. The ends were cut back, 4 bases at V and 3 bases at J, with 4 bases in the middle. CDR1 and CDR2 from the germline V gene are SGHRS and YFSETQ. In nucleotides, the CDR3 is TGCGCCAGCAGCATGGACTATGGCTACACCGTC. It translates to CASSMDYGYTV.

The rearrangement joins TRBV30 to TRBJ2-3; possibly TRBD2 for D (5 bases). Trimming took 1 base from V and 5 from J, leaving 16 bases between them. The germline CDR1 and CDR2 sequences are GTSNPN and SVGIG (reference sequence). The CDR3 sequence is 15 residues long. CDR3 nucleotide sequence: TGTGCCTGGAGTGCTGGCTCCCAACGGGGAGATACGCAGTATTTT. As protein: CAWSAGSQRGDTQYF. Looking up the rest from reference TRBV30 and TRBJ2-3 gives the full variable domain: SQTIHQWPATLVQPVGSPLSLECTVEGTSNPNLYWYRQAAGRGLQLLFYSVGIGQISSEVPQNLSASRPQDRQFILSSKKLLLSDSGFYLCAWSAGSQRGDTQYFGPGTRLTVL.

CDR3 sequence reads: CASSPFGGDGETQYF. CDR3 in DNA: TGCGCCAGCAGCCCCTTTGGCGGGGATGGCGAGACCCAGTACTTC. This chain uses TRBV5-1 with TRBJ2-5, with a weak D call TRBD2 (6 bases). This CDR3 contains 15 residues. Germline values: CDR1 SGHRS, CDR2 YFSETQ. The germline V and J ends were trimmed by 4 bases and 5 bases, with 18 bases remaining between them.

This clone was seen a handful of times. V gene TRBV7-8 combines with J gene TRBJ1-4, with D perhaps matching TRBD1 (6 bases). The V gene lost 2 bases and the J gene lost 7 bases, with 23 bases spanning the gap. CDR1 is SGHVS and CDR2 is FQNEAQ in the germline V gene. The CDR3 is 18 amino acids. This CDR3 reads CASSLMRSRQDGREKLFF. The DNA of the CDR3 is TGTGCCAGCAGCTTAATGAGAAGCAGACAGGATGGGCGTGAAAAACTGTTTTTT.

The chain uses TRBV2 and TRBJ2-5, with D perhaps matching TRBD1 (6 bases). CDR3 length: 13 residues. Trimming took off 5 bases at V and 3 bases at J, with 10 bases between the two ends. Per the germline V gene, CDR1 is SNHLY and CDR2 is FYNNEI. DNA of the CDR3: TGTGCCAGCAGTTTCTGGACAGAAGAGACCCAGTACTTC. Encoded protein: CASSFWTEETQYF.

The chain couples TRBV4-1 to TRBJ2-5; D call uncertain. With 3 bases removed from V and 4 bases from J, the gap between germline ends came to 12 bases. The V gene's germline CDR1 is MGHRA and CDR2 YSYEKL. This CDR3 is built from 14 residues. DNA of the CDR3: TGCGCCAGCAGCCATAGTAGCCGAGGAGAGACCCAGTACTTC. Its protein is CASSHSSRGETQYF.

The V and J genes are TRBV11-2 and TRBJ2-4; tentatively, D is TRBD1 (6 bases). V was shortened by 3 bases and J by 8 bases, with 14 bases between the two germline ends. The V gene's germline CDR1 is SGHAT and CDR2 FQNNGV. This CDR3 comprises 14 residues. The DNA for the CDR3 is TGTGCCAGCAGCTTGCTGTGGGGGCCTGACATTCAGTACTTC. Its translation is CASSLLWGPDIQYF.

The chain is built from TRBV18 and TRBJ2-7; unclear D gene. V was pared by 3 bases and J by 2 bases, with 11 bases between. Germline V gene lookup returns CDR1 KGHSH and CDR2 LQKENI. The CDR3 extends over 14 amino acids. CDR3 in DNA: TGTGCCAGCTCACCTCAGGTGGAAACCTACGAGCAGTACTTC. Translating gives CASSPQVETYEQYF.

CDR3 in amino acids: CASSLGSGQGSTDTQYF. DNA for the CDR3: TGCGCCAGCAGCCTGGGTTCGGGACAGGGGAGCACAGATACGCAGTATTTT. The chain links TRBV5-1 to TRBJ2-3; the match to TRBD1 covers 10 bases. The CDR3 has 17 residues. From germline, CDR1 is SGHRS and CDR2 YFSETQ. The trim removed 4 bases at V and 0 bases at J, leaving 8 bases unmatched.

J is TRBJ2-7 and V is TRBV28; weak D call: TRBD1 (6 bases). Looked up from germline, CDR1 is MDHEN and CDR2 is SYDVKM. The germline V and J ends were trimmed by 5 bases and 6 bases, with 17 bases remaining between them. CDR3 length: 14 residues. This CDR3 reads CASSPQGLLGEQYF. The CDR3 DNA reads as TGTGCCAGCAGTCCACAGGGTTTATTGGGCGAGCAGTACTTC.

The CDR3 loop is CASSLGGVEAFF. The CDR3 coding sequence is TGCGCCAGCAGCTTGGGGGGAGTGGAAGCTTTCTTT. The rearrangement uses TRBV5-1 and TRBJ1-1; D unclear. CDR1 is SGHRS and CDR2 is YFSETQ in the germline V gene. Trimming removed 0 bases at V and 8 bases at J, with 8 bases between. The CDR3 has 12 residues.

The genes are TRBV2 and TRBJ2-2; D ambiguous. CDR3 length: 14 residues. Germline assignment: CDR1 SNHLY and CDR2 FYNNEI. V dropped 9 bases and J dropped 4 bases, with 15 bases sitting between them. The CDR3 sequence is CASGQTELTGELFF. The CDR3 coding sequence is TGTGCCAGTGGGCAAACAGAGCTCACCGGGGAGCTGTTTTTT.

V is TRBV5-1 and J is TRBJ2-3, with a tentative D call TRBD2 (6 bases). This CDR3 comprises 15 residues. Germline CDR1 and CDR2: SGHRS and YFSETQ. The V end was cut by 3 bases, the J end by 2 bases, with 13 bases between. In nucleotides, the CDR3 is TGCGCCAGCAGCTCAGCTAGCGCCTACACAGATACGCAGTATTTT. Residues: CASSSASAYTDTQYF. The full variable domain, rest sourced from reference TRBV5-1 and TRBJ2-3, is KAGVTQTPRYLIKTRGQQVTLSCSPISGHRSVSWYQQTPGQGLQFLFEYFSETQRNKGNFPGRFSGRQFSNSRSEMNVSTLELGDSALYLCASSSASAYTDTQYFGPGTRLTVL.

The rearrangement links TRBV27 to TRBJ2-3; D ambiguous. Trimming removed 3 bases at V and 0 bases at J, with 10 bases between. Per germline, CDR1 MNHEY and CDR2 SMNVEV (reference sequence). CDR3 size: 15 residues. Here the CDR3 DNA reads TGTGCCAGCAGTTTCGCGTCGTCTAGCACAGATACGCAGTATTTT. Its protein is CASSFASSSTDTQYF.

This clone was counted between two and nine times. This chain uses TRBV19 with TRBJ1-5; TRBD1 aligns across 7 bases. The CDR3 is made up of 14 amino acids. Germline V gene data show CDR1 as LNHDA and CDR2 as SQIVND (reference sequence). V lost 7 bases and J lost 2; bases outside the gene matches: 5. The CDR3 protein is CASIFTGGNQPQHF. In DNA, the CDR3 is TGTGCCAGTATCTTTACAGGGGGCAATCAGCCCCAGCATTTT.

This clone is a singleton in its sample. This rearrangement joins TRBV29-1 to TRBJ1-5; D remains ambiguous. Trimming left V 0 bases short and J 0 bases short, with 21 bases between. CDR1 and CDR2 from the germline V gene are SQVTM and ANQGSEA. The length of the CDR3 is 19 residues. The CDR3 region is CSVEDRLAGLYYSNQPQHF. For the CDR3, the DNA is TGCAGCGTTGAAGATCGACTGGCCGGTCTTTACTATAGCAATCAGCCCCAGCATTTT.

This chain joins TRBV18 and TRBJ2-1; 14 positions match TRBD2. With V trimmed by 3 bases and J by 4 bases, 5 bases remained unmatched. Germline lookup yields CDR1 KGHSH and CDR2 LQKENI. This CDR3 is built from 17 residues. The CDR3 nucleotides read TGTGCCAGCTCACCCCGGACTAGCGGGGGGTATTACAATGAGCAGTTCTTC. This translates into CASSPRTSGGYYNEQFF.

CDR3 DNA sequence: TGCAGCGTTGACGGCGGGGTCGCGACTGTGGTGAACACTGAAGCTTTCTTT. Translating it yields CSVDGGVATVVNTEAFF. V and J are TRBV29-1 and TRBJ1-1; D gene unclear. The germline V gene encodes CDR1 SQVTM and CDR2 ANQGSEA. Trimming took off 3 bases at V and 0 bases at J, with 20 bases between the two ends. This CDR3 contains 17 residues.

The J gene is TRBJ2-7, the V gene TRBV7-9, with a weak D call TRBD2 (6 bases). Germline V gene data show CDR1 as SEHNR and CDR2 as FQNEAQ (reference sequence). The CDR3 is 15 amino acids. The V end lost 1 base, the J end lost 8 bases, and 18 bases lay between the germline ends. The CDR3 region is CASSLGGDSSTKQYF. CDR3 nucleotide sequence: TGTGCCAGCAGCTTAGGAGGGGACTCCTCTACGAAGCAGTACTTC.

The genes are TRBV2 and TRBJ1-6, with a possible D match to TRBD1 (5 bases). Germline values: CDR1 SNHLY, CDR2 FYNNEI. V was trimmed by 3 bases and J by 11 bases, leaving 17 bases between them. This CDR3 region has 15 residues. CDR3 sequence (DNA): TGTGCCAGCAGTGAGGCGGGGCAGTCCGGGGCACCCCTCCACTTT. Residues: CASSEAGQSGAPLHF.

This sequence joins TRBV4-1 and TRBJ1-2; D remains unclear. There are 13 residues in the CDR3. Germline V gene lookup returns CDR1 MGHRA and CDR2 YSYEKL. V was clipped by 3 bases and J by 6 bases, with 11 bases between them. The chain's CDR3 is CASSHPLQDGYTF. As DNA, the CDR3 is TGCGCCAGCAGCCATCCCCTGCAGGATGGCTACACCTTC.

This chain uses TRBV9 with TRBJ2-2; D is undetermined. CDR1 and CDR2 from the germline V gene are SGDLS and YYNGEE. V was trimmed by 5 bases and J by 4 bases, leaving 18 bases between them. This CDR3 spans 16 amino acids. The CDR3 loop reads CASRATARPGTGELFF. The DNA for the CDR3 is TGTGCCAGCAGGGCCACGGCGAGGCCGGGCACCGGGGAGCTGTTTTTT.

V gene TRBV30 combines with J gene TRBJ1-4, with D perhaps matching TRBD1 (5 bases). The length of the CDR3 is 17 residues. Deletions cut 2 bases from V and 0 bases from J, with 16 bases between. Per germline, CDR1 GTSNPN and CDR2 SVGIG (reference sequence). The chain's CDR3 is CAWSPRQRSATNEKLFF. In DNA, the CDR3 is TGTGCCTGGAGTCCCCGACAGCGATCTGCAACTAATGAAAAACTGTTTTTT.

CDR3 protein: CASSPGGAYEQYF. In nucleotides, the CDR3 is TGTGCCAGCAGCCCAGGGGGCGCCTACGAGCAGTACTTC. This chain joins TRBV14 and TRBJ2-7; 8 positions match TRBD1. Germline V gene data show CDR1 as SGHDN and CDR2 as FVKESK. The CDR3 sequence is 13 residues long. The V segment lost 4 bases and the J segment 2 bases; nucleotides outside the gene matches: 1.